This T cell receptor (beta chain) was retrieved from a study of a mutant IDH1 vaccine in newly diagnosed glioma. Overall study: Vaccination was launched 4-6 weeks after radiotherapy alone, or with temozolomide cycles. Study-wide results and caveats: Patients showed vaccine-induced immune responses at a rate of 90% to 95%.

Time point indicated: week 47, end of study. All doses held 300 ug of mutant IDH1 20-mer peptide, with topical imiquimod. Eight vaccinations were given in weeks 1, 3, 5, 7, 11, 15, 19 and 23. Sequenced by immunoSEQ multiplex PCR; TCRdb stores in-frame clones only, minus some. Counted here are approximately 80,000 clones, approximately 80% occurring once; the ten biggest clones make up around 5%. Comments on this clone: Its antigen is currently unknown.

V lost 0 bases, J lost 4 bases, and 10 bases lay in between. This CDR3 spans 14 amino acids. Germline CDR1 and CDR2: SGHNT and YYREEE (reference sequence). Sequences were derived from PBMCs, sampled from a glioma patient whose treatment included an IDH1 peptide vaccine. This clonotype was obtained from a man aged 40-50 years with glioma. This chain links TRBV5-4 with TRBJ2-5; perhaps TRBD2 as D (6 bases). Here the CDR3 DNA reads TGTGCCAGCAGCTTGGGCGGGAAGGGAGAGACCCAGTACTTC. Encoded protein: CASSLGGKGETQYF.